Below, 3 T cell receptor beta chains from the same sample are listed, as sequenced in a study of shared clonotypes between healthy human individuals. Some clones are missing from TCRdb's copy, which holds only in-frame ones; the method was immunoSEQ multiplex PCR. In the table there are about 2.4 million clones, 93% of which are singletons. The material sequenced was naive CD4+ T cells from PBMCs. Specified subset: CD45RA+ positively selected. The source is a man between 18 and 29 years old in good health. Some clones in this sample may be carry-over from other donors' samples.

V and J are TRBV6-1 and TRBJ1-1; D may be TRBD1 (5 bases). This CDR3 is built from 14 residues. With 8 bases removed from V and 6 bases from J, the gap between germline ends came to 19 bases. Per germline, CDR1 MNHNS and CDR2 SASEGT. The chain's CDR3 is CASGQSRDWAEAFF. CDR3 sequence (DNA): TGTGCCAGCGGACAATCCCGGGACTGGGCTGAAGCTTTCTTT.

The rearrangement links TRBV19 to TRBJ2-1; 13 nucleotides match TRBD2. V lost 6 bases to trimming and J lost 10 bases; unmatched junction nucleotides: 6. The CDR3 extends over 14 amino acids. Germline V gene lookup returns CDR1 LNHDA and CDR2 SQIVND (reference sequence). The CDR3 sequence: CASSQGLAGSEQFF. CDR3 sequence (DNA): TGTGCCAGTAGCCAGGGACTAGCGGGAAGCGAGCAGTTCTTC.

The chain uses TRBV21-1 and TRBJ2-7; the DNA was not compared with TRBD1, the D call given in the table. TRBV21-1 is a pseudogene segment. The CDR3 is 20 amino acids. The CDR3 nucleotides read TGTGCCAGCAGCTCCTTAACCTCGACGACAAGACAGGCACCGCACTACGAGCAGTACTTC. This gives the protein CASSSLTSTTRQAPHYEQYF.